This entry lists 23 T cell receptor beta chains sequenced from one sample in a study of blood T cell repertoires in COVID-19. Using immunoSEQ multiplex PCR, the repertoire was profiled, and TCRdb retains in-frame clones only, with some absent. The repertoire holds roughly 66,000 clones, with around 82% as singletons. The sequenced sample was peripheral blood. The receptors derive from a man aged 60 to 75 with acute or convalescent COVID-19.

The chain couples TRBV7-8 to TRBJ2-7; 8 nucleotides match TRBD1. The V and J ends lost 5 bases and 6 bases, in that order; junction bases with no gene match: 6. CDR1 SGHVS and CDR2 FQNEAQ come from the germline V gene. The CDR3 extends over 13 amino acids. This CDR3 reads CASSPRTGREQYV. Here the CDR3 DNA reads TGTGCCAGCAGCCCCCGGACAGGGCGCGAGCAGTACGTC.

The sample holds one count of this clone. V gene TRBV19 combines with J gene TRBJ1-6; 7 bases line up with TRBD1. Trimming took 9 bases from V and 4 from J; bases not matched to a gene: 6. CDR3 length: 14 amino acids. CDR1 and CDR2 (germline): LNHDA, SQIVND (reference sequence). The CDR3 nucleotides are TGTGCCAGCAGCAGGACAGGTTATAATTCACCCCTCCACTTT. This encodes CASSRTGYNSPLHF.

The V gene is TRBV3-1 (or the pseudogene TRBV3-2), the J gene TRBJ2-1, with D possibly being TRBD2 (5 bases). V lost 4 bases and J lost 8, with 6 bases in between. Germline V gene data show CDR1 as LGHDT and CDR2 as YNNKEL (reference sequence). CDR3 length: 11 amino acids. The CDR3 DNA reads TGTGCCAGCAGCCTGCGGGATGAGCAGTTCTTC. Encoded protein: CASSLRDEQFF.

The chain recombines TRBV4-3 with TRBJ1-3; D gene ambiguous. CDR1 is LGHNA, CDR2 YSLEER, per germline. With 1 base removed from V and 1 base from J, the gap between germline ends came to 5 bases. The CDR3 length is 14 residues. CDR3 in amino acids: CASSQAGSGNTIYF. The CDR3 DNA sequence: TGCGCCAGCAGCCAAGCAGGTTCTGGAAACACCATATATTTT.

V usage is TRBV5-5 and J usage is TRBJ1-6; D unclear. CDR3 length: 15 residues. The germline gives CDR1 SGHKS, CDR2 YYEKEE (reference sequence). The ends were cut back, 5 bases at V and 8 bases at J, with 17 bases in the middle. The chain's CDR3 is CASSPPTSLDSPLHF. In DNA, the CDR3 is TGTGCCAGCAGTCCACCGACAAGTTTGGATTCACCCCTCCACTTT.

The J gene is TRBJ1-1, the V gene TRBV5-1; 9 bases fit TRBD1. Germline V gene data show CDR1 as SGHRS and CDR2 as YFSETQ. The CDR3 is made up of 13 amino acids. Trimming cost V 4 bases and J 7 bases; bases outside gene matches: 5. CDR3 nucleotides: TGCGCCAGCAGCAGGGACAGGGTTGGTGAAGCTTTCTTT. Translated, it gives CASSRDRVGEAFF.

CDR3: CASSRGDTQYF. As DNA, the CDR3 is TGTGCCAGCAGCCGGGGGGATACGCAGTATTTT. V and J are TRBV7-9 and TRBJ2-3; tentatively, D is TRBD2 (6 bases). This CDR3 comprises 11 residues. Germline V gene sequence: CDR1 SEHNR, CDR2 FQNEAQ (reference sequence). V lost 5 bases to trimming and J lost 6 bases, with 6 bases between them. Together with reference TRBV7-9 and TRBJ2-3, the CDR3 gives the full variable domain: DTGVSQNPRHKITKRGQNVTFRCDPISEHNRLYWYRQTLGQGPEFLTYFQNEAQLEKSRLLSDRFSAERPKGSFSTLEIQRTEQGDSAMYLCASSRGDTQYFGPGTRLTVL.

This chain links TRBV5-4 with TRBJ2-3, with TRBD1 matching 7 bases. Germline lookup yields CDR1 SGHNT and CDR2 YYREEE (reference sequence). The CDR3 length is 15 residues. Trimming removed 0 bases from V and 0 bases from J; junction bases left unmatched: 1. DNA of the CDR3: TGTGCCAGCAGCTTGGACAGGGGCAGCACAGATACGCAGTATTTT. It yields the protein CASSLDRGSTDTQYF.

The chain uses TRBV27 and TRBJ1-2; D is uncertain. Looked up from germline, CDR1 is MNHEY and CDR2 is SMNVEV (reference sequence). With 4 bases removed from V and 4 bases from J, the gap between germline ends came to 10 bases. This CDR3 has 13 residues. The CDR3 DNA reads as TGTGCCAGCAGTTCGAGGAGTGGCTATGGCTACACCTTC. Residues: CASSSRSGYGYTF.

This clone was seen only a few times. The rearrangement links TRBV2 to TRBJ1-3; possible D gene TRBD1, 5 bases. Germline assignment: CDR1 SNHLY and CDR2 FYNNEI. The CDR3 length is 14 residues. V was clipped by 3 bases and J by 0 bases, with 6 bases between them. CDR3 loop: CASSETDSGNTIYF. The CDR3 DNA is TGTGCCAGCAGTGAGACAGACTCTGGAAACACCATATATTTT. Combining the CDR3 with reference TRBV2 and TRBJ1-3 gives the whole variable domain EPEVTQTPSHQVTQMGQEVILRCVPISNHLYFYWYRQILGQKVEFLVSFYNNEISEKSEIFDDQFSVERPDGSNFTLKIRSTKLEDSAMYFCASSETDSGNTIYFGEGSWLTVV.

V is TRBV18 and J is TRBJ2-7; 9 bases match TRBD2. CDR3 size: 15 residues. V dropped 4 bases and J dropped 2; count of bases not matched to a gene: 6. Germline V gene data show CDR1 as KGHSH and CDR2 as LQKENI. For the CDR3, the DNA is TGTGCCAGCTCACATGGGGCGGGGGGGCCCTACGAGCAGTACTTC. Amino acids: CASSHGAGGPYEQYF.

The gene calls are TRBV5-1 and TRBJ1-3; 7 bases are a match to TRBD1. The CDR3 covers 14 residues. The ends lost 3 bases at V and 2 bases at J; junction bases unmatched: 2. Germline V lookup: CDR1 SGHRS, CDR2 YFSETQ. The CDR3 sequence is CASSSGGPGNTIYF. CDR3 in DNA: TGCGCCAGCAGCTCAGGGGGGCCTGGAAACACCATATATTTT.

Only one count was recorded for this clone. The rearrangement links TRBV11-2 to TRBJ2-7, with D maybe TRBD1 (6 bases). This CDR3 has 15 amino acids. The ends were cut back, 5 bases at V and 0 bases at J, with 14 bases in the middle. The germline gives CDR1 SGHAT, CDR2 FQNNGV. CDR3 protein: CASSPRGWASYEQYF. The DNA of the CDR3 is TGTGCCAGCAGCCCAAGGGGGTGGGCCTCCTACGAGCAGTACTTC.

The genes are TRBV12-3 or TRBV12-4 and TRBJ1-1, with unresolved D. The V gene lost 7 bases and the J gene lost 1 base, with 10 bases spanning the gap. This CDR3 has 13 residues. Here the CDR3 DNA reads TGTGCCAGCATGGAGACGGCGAACACTGAAGCTTTCTTT. It translates to CASMETANTEAFF.

The chain joins TRBV15 to TRBJ1-2, with TRBD1 matching 7 bases. V lost 5 bases and J lost 4; bases outside the gene matches: 7. CDR1 LNHNV and CDR2 YYDKDF come from the germline V gene (reference sequence). The CDR3 is 14 residues long. The DNA of the CDR3 is TGTGCCACCAGCCCGCGACAGGGAGTCTATGGCTACACCTTC. It specifies CATSPRQGVYGYTF.

This chain uses TRBV14 with TRBJ2-3; 7 bases agree with TRBD1. With V trimmed by 1 base and J by 8 bases, 6 bases remained unmatched. This CDR3 is built from 14 residues. Germline values: CDR1 SGHDN, CDR2 FVKESK. In DNA form, the CDR3 reads TGTGCCAGCAGCCAAGTACAGGGGATGGGTACGCAGTATTTT. Translated, it gives CASSQVQGMGTQYF.

The chain is built from TRBV11-2 and TRBJ1-4, with D possibly being TRBD1 (5 bases). Germline V gene data show CDR1 as SGHAT and CDR2 as FQNNGV. The CDR3 extends over 13 amino acids. V was clipped by 3 bases and J by 11 bases, with 13 bases between them. The CDR3 sequence is CASSFGTGGKLFF. Written as DNA, the CDR3 is TGTGCCAGCAGCTTCGGCACAGGCGGCAAACTGTTTTTT.

J is TRBJ2-6 and V is TRBV11-3; 7 bases align to TRBD1. Germline V lookup: CDR1 SGHNT, CDR2 YENEEA. CDR3 size: 19 residues. Unmatched junction bases numbered 16, after V lost 6 bases and J lost 2 bases. Here the CDR3 reads CASSSRFRPGQAGANVLTF. The CDR3 DNA reads as TGTGCCAGCAGTTCCCGATTCCGCCCCGGACAGGCTGGGGCCAACGTCCTGACTTTC. Filled out from reference TRBV11-3 and TRBJ2-6, the complete variable domain reads EAGVVQSPRYKIIEKKQPVAFWCNPISGHNTLYWYLQNLGQGPELLIRYENEEAVDDSQLPKDRFSAERLKGVDSTLKIQPAELGDSAVYLCASSSRFRPGQAGANVLTFGAGSRLTVL.

The chain is built from TRBV5-1 and TRBJ1-6; D is possibly TRBD1 (5 bases). Germline values: CDR1 SGHRS, CDR2 YFSETQ. The CDR3 has 15 amino acids. V lost 0 bases, J lost 7 bases, and 11 bases lay in between. CDR3 DNA sequence: TGCGCCAGCAGCTTGGTGGGGGGTGGAAATTCACCCCTCCACTTT. Protein product: CASSLVGGGNSPLHF.

The chain couples TRBV9 to TRBJ2-7; TRBD2 agrees at 11 bases. This CDR3 spans 15 amino acids. Germline values: CDR1 SGDLS, CDR2 YYNGEE. With V trimmed by 5 bases and J by 3 bases, 7 bases remained unmatched. The DNA for the CDR3 is TGTGCCAGCAGGGTGACTAGCGGGGCATTCTACGAGCAGTACGTC. Translation gives CASRVTSGAFYEQYV.

V and J are TRBV5-1 and TRBJ1-2; D gene unclear. The germline gives CDR1 SGHRS, CDR2 YFSETQ. The germline V and J ends were trimmed by 0 bases and 4 bases, with 10 bases remaining between them. The CDR3 totals 14 residues. The CDR3 reads CASSLGGVGYGYTF. Written as DNA, the CDR3 is TGCGCCAGCAGCTTGGGGGGAGTGGGCTATGGCTACACCTTC.

The rearrangement links TRBV9 to TRBJ2-1, with 10 bases that match TRBD2. Unmatched junction bases numbered 11, after V lost 4 bases and J lost 4 bases. The germline gives CDR1 SGDLS, CDR2 YYNGEE. The CDR3 runs 17 residues. The CDR3 region has the DNA TGTGCCAGCAGCTCTCGCCGGTCTAGCGGGGGTTACAATGAGCAGTTCTTC. As protein: CASSSRRSSGGYNEQFF. The whole variable domain, remainder taken from reference TRBV9 and TRBJ2-1, is DSGVTQTPKHLITATGQRVTLRCSPRSGDLSVYWYQQSLDQGLQFLIQYYNGEERAKGNILERFSAQQFPDLHSELNLSSLELGDSALYFCASSSRRSSGGYNEQFFGPGTRLTVL.

The gene calls are TRBV2 and TRBJ1-2; 10 bases are shared with TRBD1. The ends lost 6 bases at V and 2 bases at J; junction bases unmatched: 6. CDR3 size: 15 residues. CDR1 and CDR2 (germline): SNHLY, FYNNEI. In nucleotides, the CDR3 is TGTGCCAGCAGGGGGACAGGGGATCTAAACTATGGCTACACCTTC. Residues: CASRGTGDLNYGYTF.